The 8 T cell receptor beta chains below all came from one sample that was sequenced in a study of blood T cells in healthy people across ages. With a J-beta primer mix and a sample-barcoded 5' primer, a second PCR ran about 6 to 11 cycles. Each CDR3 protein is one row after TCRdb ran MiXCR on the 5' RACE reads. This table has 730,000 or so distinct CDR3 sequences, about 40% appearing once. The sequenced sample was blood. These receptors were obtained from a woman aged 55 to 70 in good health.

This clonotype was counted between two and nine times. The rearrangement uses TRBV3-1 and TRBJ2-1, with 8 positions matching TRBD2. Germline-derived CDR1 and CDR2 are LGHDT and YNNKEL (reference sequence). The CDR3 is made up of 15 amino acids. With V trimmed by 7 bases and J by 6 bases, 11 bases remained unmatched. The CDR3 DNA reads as TGTGCCAGCACCTCGAGCGGGAGAAAGGGCAATGAGCAGTTCTTC. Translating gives CASTSSGRKGNEQFF.

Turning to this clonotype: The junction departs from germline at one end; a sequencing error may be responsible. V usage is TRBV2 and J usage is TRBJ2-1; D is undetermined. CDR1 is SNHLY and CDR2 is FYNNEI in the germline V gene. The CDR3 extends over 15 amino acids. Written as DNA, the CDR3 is TGTGCCTGCAGTGAGAACTACAGCTCCTACAATGAGCAGTTCTTC. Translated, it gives CACSENYSSYNEQFF.

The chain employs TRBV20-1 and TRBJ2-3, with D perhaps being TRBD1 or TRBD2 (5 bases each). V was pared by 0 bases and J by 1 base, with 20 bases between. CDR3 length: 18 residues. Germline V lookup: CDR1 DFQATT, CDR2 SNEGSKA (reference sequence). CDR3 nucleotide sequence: TGCAGTGCTAGAGATAGGGACCGTCGCAGGGTTGGCACAGATACGCAGTATTTT. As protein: CSARDRDRRRVGTDTQYF.

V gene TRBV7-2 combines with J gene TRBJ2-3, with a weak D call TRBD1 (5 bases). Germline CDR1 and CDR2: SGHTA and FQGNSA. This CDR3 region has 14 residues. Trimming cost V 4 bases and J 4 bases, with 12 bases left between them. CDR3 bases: TGTGCCAGCAGCTCCGGCGGACATCCAGATACGCAGTATTTT. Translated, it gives CASSSGGHPDTQYF.

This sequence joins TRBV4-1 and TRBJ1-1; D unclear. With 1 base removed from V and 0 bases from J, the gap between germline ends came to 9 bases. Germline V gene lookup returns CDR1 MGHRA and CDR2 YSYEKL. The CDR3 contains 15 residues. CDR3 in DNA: TGCGCCAGCAGCCAAGCGGTGGACTTGAACACTGAAGCTTTCTTT. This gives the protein CASSQAVDLNTEAFF.

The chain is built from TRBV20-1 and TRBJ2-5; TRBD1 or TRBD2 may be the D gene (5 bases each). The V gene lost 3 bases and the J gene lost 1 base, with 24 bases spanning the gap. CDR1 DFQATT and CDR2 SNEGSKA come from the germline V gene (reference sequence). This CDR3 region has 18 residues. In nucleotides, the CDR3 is TGCAGTGCTAGTGAAGGGGCGCGGGTCGGGGTCCCCCAAGAGACCCAGTACTTC. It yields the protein CSASEGARVGVPQETQYF.

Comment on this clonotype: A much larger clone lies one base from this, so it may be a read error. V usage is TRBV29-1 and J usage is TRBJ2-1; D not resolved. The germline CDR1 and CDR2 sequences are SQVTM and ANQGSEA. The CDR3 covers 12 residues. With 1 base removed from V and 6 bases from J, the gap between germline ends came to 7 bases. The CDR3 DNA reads TGCAGCGTTGAAGGGGCAGTCAATGAGCAGTTCTTC. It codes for CSVEGAVNEQFF.

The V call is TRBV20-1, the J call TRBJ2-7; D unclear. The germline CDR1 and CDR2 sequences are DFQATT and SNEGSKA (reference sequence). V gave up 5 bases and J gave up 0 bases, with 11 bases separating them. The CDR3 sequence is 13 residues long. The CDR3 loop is CSAQPDRSYEQYF. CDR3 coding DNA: TGCAGTGCTCAACCGGACCGCTCCTACGAGCAGTACTTC.